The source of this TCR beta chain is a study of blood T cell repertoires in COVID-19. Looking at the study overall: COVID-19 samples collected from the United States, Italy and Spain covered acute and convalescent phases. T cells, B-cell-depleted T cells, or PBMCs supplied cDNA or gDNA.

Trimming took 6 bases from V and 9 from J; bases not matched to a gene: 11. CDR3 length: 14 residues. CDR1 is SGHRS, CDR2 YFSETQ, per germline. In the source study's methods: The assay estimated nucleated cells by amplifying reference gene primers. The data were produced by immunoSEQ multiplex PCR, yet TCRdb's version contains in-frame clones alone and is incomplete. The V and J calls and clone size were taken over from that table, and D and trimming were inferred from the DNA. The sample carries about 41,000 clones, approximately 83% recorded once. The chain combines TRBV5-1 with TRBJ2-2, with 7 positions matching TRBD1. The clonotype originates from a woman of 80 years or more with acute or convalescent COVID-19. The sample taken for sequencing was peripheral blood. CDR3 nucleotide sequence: TGCGCCAGCACCATTGAGACAGGGCATCGGGAGCTGTTTTTT. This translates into CASTIETGHRELFF.